The 25 T cell receptor beta chains in this list originate from one sample, sequenced in a study of T cells after posttransplantation cyclophosphamide. Sequenced by immunoSEQ multiplex PCR; TCRdb stores in-frame clones only, minus some. The table lists roughly 6,800 clones, 75% to 95% of them singletons, with 3% to 4% in the top ten. The sequencing sample was made of CD4+ T cells sorted from blood. These receptors all come from a woman in her fifties or sixties in good health and a related stem cell transplant donor.

The chain uses TRBV11-3 and TRBJ2-7; tentative D call: TRBD2 (6 bases). There are 14 residues in the CDR3. V gave up 5 bases and J gave up 2 bases, with 13 bases separating them. CDR1 and CDR2 from the germline V gene are SGHNT and YENEEA. The CDR3 nucleotides are TGTGCCAGCAGCCAAGGAGGGAGTCCCTACGAGCAGTACTTC. This gives the protein CASSQGGSPYEQYF. The entire variable domain, with the rest obtained from reference TRBV11-3 and TRBJ2-7, is as follows: EAGVVQSPRYKIIEKKQPVAFWCNPISGHNTLYWYLQNLGQGPELLIRYENEEAVDDSQLPKDRFSAERLKGVDSTLKIQPAELGDSAVYLCASSQGGSPYEQYFGPGTRLTVT.

This clone occurred a few times. The chain combines TRBV10-2 with TRBJ1-6, with unresolved D. V was cut by 3 bases and J by 4 bases, with 10 bases left in between. The CDR3 has 15 residues. The germline CDR1 and CDR2 sequences are WSHSY and SAAADI. The DNA for the CDR3 is TGCGCCAGCAGTGAAGTACAGATTTATAATTCACCCCTCCACTTT. Its protein is CASSEVQIYNSPLHF.

V gene TRBV6-5 combines with J gene TRBJ2-7; D is ambiguous. Per germline, CDR1 MNHEY and CDR2 SVGAGI. This CDR3 has 14 amino acids. V was trimmed by 2 bases and J by 3 bases, leaving 11 bases between them. The CDR3 DNA is TGTGCCAGCAGTTACAAATTCCCTGTCTACGAGCAGTACTTC. It encodes CASSYKFPVYEQYF.

This chain links TRBV18 with TRBJ2-1; a possible D gene is TRBD1 (6 bases). This CDR3 has 17 amino acids. The V end lost 3 bases, the J end lost 3 bases, and 18 bases lay between the germline ends. The germline CDR1 and CDR2 sequences are KGHSH and LQKENI. CDR3: CASSPPRGQPNYNEQFF. The CDR3 coding sequence is TGTGCCAGCTCACCCCCCCGGGGACAACCGAACTACAATGAGCAGTTCTTC.

V is TRBV21-1 and J is TRBJ1-5; the D call TRBD1 from the table was never checked on the DNA. TRBV21-1 is termed a pseudogene. This CDR3 has 17 residues. CDR3 in DNA: TGTGCCAGCAGCATAGGGGGCGACAGGGCGAGCAATCAGCCCCAGCATTTT. Residues: CASSIGGDRASNQPQHF.

This chain links TRBV19 with TRBJ1-4; no firm D call. Germline values: CDR1 LNHDA, CDR2 SQIVND (reference sequence). CDR3 length equals 14 residues. V was pared by 5 bases and J by 5 bases, with 12 bases between. The DNA for the CDR3 is TGTGCCAGTAGTTCCCGGACTGTGAATGAAAAACTGTTTTTT. It yields the protein CASSSRTVNEKLFF.

This clone has a handful of counts. The chain links TRBV7-9 to TRBJ2-5; maybe TRBD2 (6 bases). This CDR3 contains 15 residues. V dropped 4 bases and J dropped 1 base, with 13 bases sitting between them. Germline V lookup: CDR1 SEHNR, CDR2 FQNEAQ (reference sequence). The CDR3 loop is CASSYGSGSQETQYF. CDR3 sequence (DNA): TGTGCCAGCAGCTACGGTAGCGGCTCCCAAGAGACCCAGTACTTC.

A few counts support this clone. V gene TRBV7-6 combines with J gene TRBJ2-1; 7 bases are a match to TRBD1. The ends lost 6 bases at V and 7 bases at J; junction bases unmatched: 6. This CDR3 has 13 residues. Germline V CDR1 and CDR2: SGHVS, FNYEAQ. DNA of the CDR3: TGTGCCAGCAGACCTACAGGGGTAAATGAGCAGTTCTTC. Translation: CASRPTGVNEQFF.

The CDR3 loop reads CASSRYRGLAGGTGETQYF. The CDR3 DNA is TGTGCCAGCAGCCGATACCGGGGACTAGCGGGAGGGACTGGGGAGACCCAGTACTTC. V is TRBV14 and J is TRBJ2-5, with 16 bases fitting TRBD2. The CDR3 consists of 19 residues. The V segment lost 4 bases and the J segment 5 bases; nucleotides outside the gene matches: 13. Germline lookup yields CDR1 SGHDN and CDR2 FVKESK.

The CDR3: CASREPYRGQNYGYTF. The CDR3 coding sequence is TGCGCCAGCAGGGAGCCCTACAGGGGGCAGAACTATGGCTACACCTTC. The rearrangement uses TRBV5-1 and TRBJ1-2; 9 bases are a match to TRBD1. There are 16 residues in the CDR3. CDR1 and CDR2 from the germline V gene are SGHRS and YFSETQ. J lost 2 bases, V lost 5 bases, and 10 bases had no gene match.

This chain joins TRBV2 and TRBJ2-7; D is undetermined. The V gene's germline CDR1 is SNHLY and CDR2 FYNNEI. V dropped 6 bases and J dropped 2 bases, with 20 bases sitting between them. The CDR3 is made up of 16 amino acids. The CDR3 DNA follows: TGTGCCAGCAGGGCCCCTCGGAACAGAGCCACCTACGAGCAGTACTTC. Encoded protein: CASRAPRNRATYEQYF.

V is TRBV5-1 and J is TRBJ1-2, with TRBD1 identical over 7 bases. From germline, CDR1 is SGHRS and CDR2 YFSETQ. Losses at the gene ends were 1 base for V and 2 bases for J; bases not matched to a gene: 8. The CDR3 sequence is 16 residues long. CDR3 nucleotides: TGCGCCAGCAGCTTGTTTGGGACAGCCTCAAACTATGGCTACACCTTC. The encoded protein is CASSLFGTASNYGYTF. Using reference TRBV5-1 and TRBJ1-2 for the parts outside the CDR3, the full variable domain is KAGVTQTPRYLIKTRGQQVTLSCSPISGHRSVSWYQQTPGQGLQFLFEYFSETQRNKGNFPGRFSGRQFSNSRSEMNVSTLELGDSALYLCASSLFGTASNYGYTFGSGTRLTVV.

This clone appeared a few times. This rearrangement joins TRBV11-2 to TRBJ1-2; a possible D gene is TRBD1 (5 bases). Trimming took off 5 bases at V and 8 bases at J, with 21 bases between the two ends. The CDR3 has 15 residues. The V gene's germline CDR1 is SGHAT and CDR2 FQNNGV. The CDR3 protein is CASSRSGGVAGGYTF. The CDR3 DNA is TGTGCCAGCAGCCGATCGGGAGGGGTCGCGGGGGGCTACACCTTC.

The J gene is TRBJ2-1, the V gene TRBV7-2, with D perhaps TRBD2 (6 bases). V lost 0 bases, J lost 6 bases, and 9 bases lay in between. The germline V gene has CDR1 SGHTA and CDR2 FQGNSA. The CDR3 spans 14 residues. CDR3 amino acids: CASSLAGGANEQFF. Written as DNA, the CDR3 is TGTGCCAGCAGCTTAGCGGGGGGAGCCAATGAGCAGTTCTTC.

This chain joins TRBV2 and TRBJ2-5; D might be TRBD1 (6 bases). The V end lost 5 bases, the J end lost 1 base, and 11 bases lay between the germline ends. Germline V gene data show CDR1 as SNHLY and CDR2 as FYNNEI. The CDR3 has 14 residues. Here the CDR3 DNA reads TGTGCCAGCAGTCAGGGGTGGGTCCAAGAGACCCAGTACTTC. It encodes CASSQGWVQETQYF.

This chain joins TRBV4-2 and TRBJ1-2, with D unresolved. The germline CDR1 and CDR2 sequences are LGHNA and YNFKEQ. The CDR3 runs 13 residues. Trimming took off 0 bases at V and 8 bases at J, with 10 bases between the two ends. In nucleotides, the CDR3 is TGTGCCAGCAGCCAAGAAGTTTCGGGGGGCTACACCTTC. Protein sequence: CASSQEVSGGYTF.

The J gene is TRBJ1-2, the V gene TRBV28; D is possibly TRBD1 (5 bases). The CDR3 contains 14 residues. Deletions cut 2 bases from V and 3 bases from J, with 10 bases between. CDR1 and CDR2 from the germline V gene are MDHEN and SYDVKM. CDR3 residues: CASSLAGEYYGYTF. CDR3 nucleotides: TGTGCCAGCAGTTTAGCGGGGGAGTACTATGGCTACACCTTC.

This chain joins TRBV6-6 and TRBJ1-5; D ambiguous. Germline lookup yields CDR1 MNHNY and CDR2 SVGAGI (reference sequence). The CDR3 runs 13 residues. Between the trimmed V and J ends, which lost 0 bases and 5 bases, there was a span of 5 bases. This CDR3 is CASSYSQYQPQHF. The CDR3, as DNA: TGTGCCAGCAGTTACTCGCAGTATCAGCCCCAGCATTTT.

This clone was detected only once. This chain uses TRBV5-5 with TRBJ1-5; TRBD1 agrees at 8 bases. CDR1 is SGHKS and CDR2 is YYEKEE in the germline V gene (reference sequence). The CDR3 has 18 amino acids. V lost 4 bases, J lost 0 bases, and 12 bases stayed unmatched. The CDR3 spells CASSNIVQGVDSNQPQHF. CDR3 DNA: TGTGCCAGCAGCAACATTGTACAGGGGGTGGATAGCAATCAGCCCCAGCATTTT.

This chain connects TRBV11-2 to TRBJ2-2; D remains ambiguous. The V end lost 4 bases, the J end lost 4 bases, and 13 bases lay between the germline ends. The CDR3 has 15 amino acids. Germline CDR1 reads SGHAT; CDR2 reads FQNNGV. CDR3 in DNA: TGTGCCAGCAGCTCTATCGACTTGTTCACCGGGGAGCTGTTTTTT. Translated, it gives CASSSIDLFTGELFF.

The chain combines TRBV5-1 with TRBJ2-3, with TRBD2 identical over 8 bases. With 0 bases clipped from V and 2 bases from J, the junction kept 2 bases outside the gene matches. Germline V gives CDR1 SGHRS, CDR2 YFSETQ. This CDR3 spans 15 amino acids. CDR3 sequence: CASSLVSGATDTQYF. In nucleotides, the CDR3 is TGCGCCAGCAGCTTGGTTAGCGGGGCCACAGATACGCAGTATTTT.

The V call is TRBV6-1, the J call TRBJ2-7, with a weak D call TRBD2 (5 bases). The CDR3 has 14 residues. Germline V lookup: CDR1 MNHNS, CDR2 SASEGT. Trimming removed 4 bases from V and 3 bases from J, with 13 bases in between. The CDR3 loop is CASSGTQRSYEQYF. The CDR3 coding sequence is TGTGCCAGCAGTGGGACTCAGAGAAGCTACGAGCAGTACTTC.

V and J are TRBV9 and TRBJ2-3, with TRBD1 identical over 7 bases. With V trimmed by 0 bases and J by 2 bases, 3 bases remained unmatched. CDR1 is SGDLS and CDR2 is YYNGEE in the germline V gene. The length of the CDR3 is 15 residues. CDR3 coding DNA: TGTGCCAGCAGCGTAGCCGGGACAGCCACAGATACGCAGTATTTT. Translation: CASSVAGTATDTQYF.

The rearrangement joins TRBV11-2 to TRBJ2-5; D not certain. The DNA end is more similar to TRBJ2-7, so the J call may be wrong. CDR1 SGHAT and CDR2 FQNNGV come from the germline V gene. The CDR3 runs 15 residues. The CDR3 region has the DNA TGTGCCAGCAGCTTAGAGGTTGAAAGCTCCTACGAGCAGTACTTC. This translates into CASSLEVESSYEQYF.

The rearrangement links TRBV7-2 to TRBJ1-1; 7 bases are a match to TRBD1. The ends lost 1 base at V and 4 bases at J; junction bases unmatched: 9. CDR1 is SGHTA and CDR2 is FQGNSA in the germline V gene. The CDR3 runs 16 residues. This CDR3 is CASSLVPTGVGTEAFF. The CDR3 DNA is TGTGCCAGCAGCTTAGTTCCCACAGGGGTCGGCACTGAAGCTTTCTTT.